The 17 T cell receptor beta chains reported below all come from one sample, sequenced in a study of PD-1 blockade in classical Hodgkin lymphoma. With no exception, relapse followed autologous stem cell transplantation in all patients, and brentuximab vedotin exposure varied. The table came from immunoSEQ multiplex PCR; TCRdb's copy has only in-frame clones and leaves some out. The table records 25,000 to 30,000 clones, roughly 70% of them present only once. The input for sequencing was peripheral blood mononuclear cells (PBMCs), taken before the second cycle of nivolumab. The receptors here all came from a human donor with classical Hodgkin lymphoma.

DNA for the CDR3: TGTGCCAGTAGTGTCTCCCGCTATGGCTACACCTTC. The encoded protein is CASSVSRYGYTF. V gene TRBV19 combines with J gene TRBJ1-2; D not certain. This CDR3 has 12 amino acids. V was pared by 5 bases and J by 4 bases, with 8 bases between. The germline V gene encodes CDR1 LNHDA and CDR2 SQIVND (reference sequence). The entire variable domain, with the rest obtained from reference TRBV19 and TRBJ1-2, is as follows: DGGITQSPKYLFRKEGQNVTLSCEQNLNHDAMYWYRQDPGQGLRLIYYSQIVNDFQKGDIAEGYSVSREKKESFPLTVTSAQKNPTAFYLCASSVSRYGYTFGSGTRLTVV.

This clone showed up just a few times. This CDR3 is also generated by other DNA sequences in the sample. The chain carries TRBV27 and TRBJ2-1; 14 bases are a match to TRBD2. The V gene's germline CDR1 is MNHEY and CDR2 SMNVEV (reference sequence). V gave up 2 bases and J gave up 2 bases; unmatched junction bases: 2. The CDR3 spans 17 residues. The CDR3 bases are TGTGCCAGCAGTTTAGGGACTAGCGGGGGCCCCTACAATGAGCAGTTCTTC. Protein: CASSLGTSGGPYNEQFF.

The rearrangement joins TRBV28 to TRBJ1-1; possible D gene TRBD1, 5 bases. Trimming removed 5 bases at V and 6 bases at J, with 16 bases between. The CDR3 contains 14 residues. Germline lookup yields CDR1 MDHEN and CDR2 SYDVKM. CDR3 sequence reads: CASSLWGSGPEAFF. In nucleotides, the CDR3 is TGTGCCAGCAGTCTTTGGGGCTCCGGACCTGAAGCTTTCTTT.

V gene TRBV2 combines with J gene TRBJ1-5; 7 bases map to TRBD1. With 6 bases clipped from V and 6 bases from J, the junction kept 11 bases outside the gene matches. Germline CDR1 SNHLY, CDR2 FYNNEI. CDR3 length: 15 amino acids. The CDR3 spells CASREKTGWGQPQHF. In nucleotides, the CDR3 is TGTGCCAGCAGAGAAAAGACAGGGTGGGGTCAGCCCCAGCATTTT.

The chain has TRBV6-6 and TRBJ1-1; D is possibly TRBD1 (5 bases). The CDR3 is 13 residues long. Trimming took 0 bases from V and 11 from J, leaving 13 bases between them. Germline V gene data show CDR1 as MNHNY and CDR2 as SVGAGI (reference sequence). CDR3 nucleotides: TGTGCCAGCAGTTACTCGGCTGGGGGGGTGGCTTTCTTT. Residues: CASSYSAGGVAFF.

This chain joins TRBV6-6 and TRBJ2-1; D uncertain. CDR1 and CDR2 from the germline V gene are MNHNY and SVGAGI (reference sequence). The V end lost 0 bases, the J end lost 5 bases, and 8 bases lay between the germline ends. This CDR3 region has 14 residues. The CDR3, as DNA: TGTGCCAGCAGTTACTCCGGCACACACAATGAGCAGTTCTTC. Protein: CASSYSGTHNEQFF.

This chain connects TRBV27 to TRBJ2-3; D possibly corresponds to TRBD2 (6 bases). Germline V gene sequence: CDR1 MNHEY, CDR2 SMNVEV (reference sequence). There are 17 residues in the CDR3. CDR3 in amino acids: CAAVYRPPPGETDTQYF. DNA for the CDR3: TGTGCAGCAGTTTATCGGCCCCCTCCGGGGGAGACAGATACGCAGTATTTT.

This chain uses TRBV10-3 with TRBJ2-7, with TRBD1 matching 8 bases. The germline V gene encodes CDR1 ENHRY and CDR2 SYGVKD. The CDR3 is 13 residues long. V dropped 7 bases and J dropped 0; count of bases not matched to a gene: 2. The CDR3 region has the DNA TGTGCCATCACCCAGGGGGCCTCCTACGAGCAGTACTTC. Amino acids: CAITQGASYEQYF.

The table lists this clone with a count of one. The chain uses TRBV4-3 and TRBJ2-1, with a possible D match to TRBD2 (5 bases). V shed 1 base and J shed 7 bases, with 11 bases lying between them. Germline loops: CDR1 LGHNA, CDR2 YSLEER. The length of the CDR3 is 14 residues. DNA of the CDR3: TGCGCCAGCAGCCAAGCGGGGATTGGGAATGAGCAGTTCTTC. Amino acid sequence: CASSQAGIGNEQFF.

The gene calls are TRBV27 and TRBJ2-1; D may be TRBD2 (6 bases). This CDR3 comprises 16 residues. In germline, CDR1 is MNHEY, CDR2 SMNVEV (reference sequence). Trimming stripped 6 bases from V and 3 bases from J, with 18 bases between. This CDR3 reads CASSLALWGDYNEQFF. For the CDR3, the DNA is TGTGCCAGCAGCCTGGCTTTGTGGGGGGACTACAATGAGCAGTTCTTC.

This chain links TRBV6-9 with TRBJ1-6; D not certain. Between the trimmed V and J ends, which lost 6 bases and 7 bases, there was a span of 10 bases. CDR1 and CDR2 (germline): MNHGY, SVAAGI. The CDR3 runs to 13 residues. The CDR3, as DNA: TGTGCCAGCAGCCTGGGGTTAAATTCACCCCTCCACTTT. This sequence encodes CASSLGLNSPLHF.

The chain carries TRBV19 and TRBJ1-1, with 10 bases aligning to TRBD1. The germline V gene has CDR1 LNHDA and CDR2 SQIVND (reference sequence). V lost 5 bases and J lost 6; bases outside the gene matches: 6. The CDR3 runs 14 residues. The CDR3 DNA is TGTGCCAGTAGTGTCCGGGACAGGGGAGCTGAAGCTTTCTTT. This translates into CASSVRDRGAEAFF.

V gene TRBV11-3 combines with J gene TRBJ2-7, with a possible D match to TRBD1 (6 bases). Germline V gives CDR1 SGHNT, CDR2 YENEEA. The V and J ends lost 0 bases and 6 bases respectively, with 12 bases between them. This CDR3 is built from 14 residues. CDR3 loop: CASSLDPTRGEQYF. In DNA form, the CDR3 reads TGTGCCAGCAGCTTAGACCCAACCAGGGGCGAGCAGTACTTC.

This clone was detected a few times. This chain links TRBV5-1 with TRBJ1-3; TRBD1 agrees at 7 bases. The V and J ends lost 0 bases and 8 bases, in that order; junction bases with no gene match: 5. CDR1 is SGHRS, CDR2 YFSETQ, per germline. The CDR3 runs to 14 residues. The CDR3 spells CASSLAHTGDTIYF. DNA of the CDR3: TGCGCCAGCAGCTTGGCTCATACAGGGGACACCATATATTTT.

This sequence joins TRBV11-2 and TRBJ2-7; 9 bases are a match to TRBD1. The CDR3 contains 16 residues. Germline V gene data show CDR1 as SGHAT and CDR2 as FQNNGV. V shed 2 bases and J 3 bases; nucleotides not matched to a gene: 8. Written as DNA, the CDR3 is TGTGCCAGCAGCTTAACTACAGGGGGCAGTTACTACGAGCAGTACTTC. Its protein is CASSLTTGGSYYEQYF.

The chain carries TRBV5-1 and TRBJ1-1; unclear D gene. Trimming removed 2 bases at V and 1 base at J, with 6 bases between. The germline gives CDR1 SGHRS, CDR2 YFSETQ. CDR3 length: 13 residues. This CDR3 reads CASSLGSNTEAFF. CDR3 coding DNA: TGCGCCAGCAGCTTAGGATCGAACACTGAAGCTTTCTTT.

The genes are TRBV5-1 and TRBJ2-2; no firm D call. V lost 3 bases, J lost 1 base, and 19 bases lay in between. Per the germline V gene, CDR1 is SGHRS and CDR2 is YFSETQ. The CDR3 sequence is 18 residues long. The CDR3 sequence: CASSSQPRHEQNTGELFF. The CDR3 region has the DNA TGCGCCAGCAGCTCCCAGCCCCGACACGAACAGAACACCGGGGAGCTGTTTTTT.